This T cell receptor (beta chain) was sequenced for a study of T cell clonality in common variable immunodeficiency. Broader study findings: Fewer TCRbeta clones were shared among CVID subjects than controls.

Clones were sequenced by immunoSEQ multiplex PCR, and TCRdb holds only the in-frame ones, with some missing. The data show 25,000 to 35,000 clones, with none appearing a single time. This clone was counted many times. Its specificity is not known. The CDR3 end lies 3 residues beyond the end of the read and is filled in from the germline J gene. From germline, CDR1 is SQVTM and CDR2 ANQGSEA. The CDR3 runs to 13 residues. V was clipped by 7 bases and J by 2 bases, with 9 bases between them. The specimen was peripheral blood mononuclear cells. The clonotype was recovered from a person between 18 and 75 years old in good health. The rearrangement links TRBV29-1 to TRBJ2-6; unclear D gene. Incomplete CDR3 DNA: TGCAGCGCGTACAGCCCTGGGGCCAACGTC. Protein product: CSAYSPGANV. The CDR3 in its entirety is CSAYSPGANVLTF.